This T cell receptor (beta chain) appears in the sequencing data of a study of shared clonotypes between healthy human individuals. Across the whole study: For every donor, three CD4 naive, three CD4 memory, two CD8 naive and one CD8 memory plates were used.

The authors loaded around 220 ng DNA, 27,000 or so T cell genomes, into sorted-subset replicate PCRs. The protocol was immunoSEQ multiplex PCR, while the TCRdb copy is restricted to in-frame clones and leaves out a portion. The table includes around 1.5 million clones, about 98% detected once. CDR1 and CDR2 (germline): LGHNA, YSLEER. Germline trimming cut 1 base from V and 2 bases from J; bases unmatched to any gene: 12. The CDR3 has 18 residues. The chain joins TRBV4-3 to TRBJ2-7; 9 nucleotides match TRBD1. This sequence originates from a man aged 25 to 40 in good health. The specimen sequenced was naive CD4+ T cells sorted from blood. The subset was: CD45RA+ positively selected. In DNA, the CDR3 is TGCGCCAGCAGCCAAGCGGCGATACAGGGGGCGCTTCCCTACGAGCAGTACTTC. It is translated as CASSQAAIQGALPYEQYF.